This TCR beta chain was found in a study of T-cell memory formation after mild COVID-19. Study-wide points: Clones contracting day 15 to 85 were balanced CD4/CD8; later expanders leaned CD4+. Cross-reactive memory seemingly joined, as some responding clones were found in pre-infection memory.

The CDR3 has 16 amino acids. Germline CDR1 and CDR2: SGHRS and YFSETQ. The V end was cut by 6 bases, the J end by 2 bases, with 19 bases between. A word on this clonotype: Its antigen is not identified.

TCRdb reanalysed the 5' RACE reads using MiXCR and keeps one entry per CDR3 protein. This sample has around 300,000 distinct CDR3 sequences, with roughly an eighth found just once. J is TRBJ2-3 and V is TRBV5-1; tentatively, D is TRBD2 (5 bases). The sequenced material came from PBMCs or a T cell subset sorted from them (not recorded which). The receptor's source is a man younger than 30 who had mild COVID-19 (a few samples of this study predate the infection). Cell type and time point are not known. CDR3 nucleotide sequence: TGCGCCAGCAAACTAGGCCTAGGTCCCTACACAGATACGCAGTATTTT. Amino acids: CASKLGLGPYTDTQYF.